This T cell receptor (beta chain) was documented in a study of cytomegalovirus exposure and HLA in healthy donors. This CDR3 has 16 residues. Trimming took 3 bases from V and 3 from J, leaving 15 bases between them. CDR1 and CDR2 (germline): SGDLS, YYNGEE. In the PCR, 60 Vbeta and 13 Jbeta primers were used. Here immunoSEQ multiplex PCR was the method, and the copy in TCRdb shows in-frame clones only, minus some. The sample yields approximately 110,000 clones, 76% seen once. The chain recombines TRBV9 with TRBJ2-2; tentative D call: TRBD1 (6 bases). The sample comprised PBMCs. The TCR originated in a man aged 45-65 years in good health and CMV-seronegative. Written as DNA, the CDR3 is TGTGCCAGCAGCGCAGTGTGGGACACTTACACCGGGGAGCTGTTTTTT. It specifies CASSAVWDTYTGELFF.